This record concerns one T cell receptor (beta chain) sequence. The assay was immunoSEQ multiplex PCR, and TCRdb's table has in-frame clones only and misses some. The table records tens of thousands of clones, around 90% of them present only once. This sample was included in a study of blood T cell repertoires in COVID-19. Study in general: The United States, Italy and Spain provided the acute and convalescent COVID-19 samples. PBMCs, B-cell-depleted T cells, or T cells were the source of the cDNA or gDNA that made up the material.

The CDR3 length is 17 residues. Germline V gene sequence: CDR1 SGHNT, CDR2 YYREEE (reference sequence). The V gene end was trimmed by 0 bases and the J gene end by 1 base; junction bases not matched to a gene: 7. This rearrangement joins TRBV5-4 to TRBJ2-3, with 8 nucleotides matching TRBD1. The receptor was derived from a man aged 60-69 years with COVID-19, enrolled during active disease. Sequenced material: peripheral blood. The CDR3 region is CASSLVGQVGGTDTQYF. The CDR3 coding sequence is TGTGCCAGCAGCTTGGTGGGACAGGTGGGTGGCACAGATACGCAGTATTTT. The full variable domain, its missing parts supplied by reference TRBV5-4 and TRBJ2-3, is ETGVTQSPTHLIKTRGQQVTLRCSSQSGHNTVSWYQQALGQGPQFIFQYYREEENGRGNFPPRFSGLQFPNYSSELNVNALELDDSALYLCASSLVGQVGGTDTQYFGPGTRLTVL.